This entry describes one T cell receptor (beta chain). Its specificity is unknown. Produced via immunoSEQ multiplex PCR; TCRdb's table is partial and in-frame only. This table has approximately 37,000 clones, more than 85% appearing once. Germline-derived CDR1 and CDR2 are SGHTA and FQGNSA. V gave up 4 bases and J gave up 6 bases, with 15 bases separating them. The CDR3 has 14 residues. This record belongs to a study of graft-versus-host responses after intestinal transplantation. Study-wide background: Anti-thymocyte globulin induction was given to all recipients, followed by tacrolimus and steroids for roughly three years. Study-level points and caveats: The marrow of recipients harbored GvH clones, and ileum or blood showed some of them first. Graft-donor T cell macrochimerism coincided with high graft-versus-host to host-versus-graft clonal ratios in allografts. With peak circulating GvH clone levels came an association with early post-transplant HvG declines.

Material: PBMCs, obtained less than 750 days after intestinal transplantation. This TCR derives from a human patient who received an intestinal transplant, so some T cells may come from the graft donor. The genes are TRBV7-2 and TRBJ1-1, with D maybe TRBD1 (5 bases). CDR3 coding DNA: TGTGCCAGCAGCTCCCCCCGGGGGTGGTCTGAAGCTTTCTTT. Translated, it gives CASSSPRGWSEAFF.